The TCR beta chain described here comes from a study of spatial heterogeneity in lung cancer. Study at large: Consistent detection of more beta-chain than alpha-chain sequences was observed. Raw sequencing reads included, on average, more than nine appearances of each unique TCR and UMI combination.

Documented time point: sample taken at primary tumor resection. Tumor, nontumor lung or frozen PBMC supplied whole RNA that was sequenced unsorted. The CDR3 covers 17 residues. Germline-derived CDR1 and CDR2 are SGHTA and FQGTGA. Deletions cut 1 base from V and 0 bases from J, with 13 bases between. This clonotype was seen many times. What it binds is unknown. Every individual TCR cDNA molecule carried its own unique molecular identifier, which allowed correction of PCR and sequencing errors. TCRdb re-called the 5' RACE reads with MiXCR, one entry per CDR3 protein. Here the sample spans 3,000 to 3,500 distinct CDR3 sequences, 15% to 20% being singletons. Points from the study as a whole: Higher tumor mutation counts went along with higher counts of expanded intratumoral alpha and beta TCRs.

The source is a male donor with early-stage non-small cell lung cancer. V and J are TRBV7-3 and TRBJ2-1; possibly TRBD2 for D (5 bases). The specimen comprised lung tumor tissue, sampled at surgery. The CDR3 sequence: CASSLRLARSSYNEQFF. CDR3 coding DNA: TGTGCCAGCAGCTTAAGATTAGCGCGAAGCTCCTACAATGAGCAGTTCTTC.